Each of the 24 T cell receptor beta chains below was sequenced from the same sample in a study of control samples from healthy donors and cancer patients. Sequencing used immunoSEQ multiplex PCR; TCRdb keeps in-frame clones, though not all of them. The sample lists about 40,000 clones, roughly 90% occurring once. The sample consisted of blood. The receptors were sampled from a woman between 45 and 65 years old in good health.

The chain employs TRBV5-6 and TRBJ1-5; TRBD1 aligns across 8 bases. V lost 0 bases and J lost 2; bases outside the gene matches: 7. From germline, CDR1 is SGHDT and CDR2 YYEEEE. CDR3 length: 17 amino acids. In DNA form, the CDR3 reads TGTGCCAGCAGCTTGGCGGGGGCAGGGGGCGGCAATCAGCCCCAGCATTTT. Its protein is CASSLAGAGGGNQPQHF.

For the CDR3, the DNA is TGTGCCAGCAGCGCCGGACAGGGGATCTCTGGAAACACCATATATTTT. Protein: CASSAGQGISGNTIYF. This chain connects TRBV9 to TRBJ1-3, with 9 positions matching TRBD1. This CDR3 has 16 amino acids. The J segment lost 0 bases and the V segment lost 3 bases, leaving 4 bases of the junction unmatched. Germline lookup yields CDR1 SGDLS and CDR2 YYNGEE.

The chain links TRBV4-1 to TRBJ2-7; D ambiguous. Germline CDR1 MGHRA, CDR2 YSYEKL. V was cut by 2 bases and J by 5 bases, with 16 bases left in between. The CDR3 is 15 amino acids. The CDR3 DNA is TGCGCCAGCAGCCAAAGGCCCAAAGGGATCCACGAGCAGTACTTC. Amino acid sequence: CASSQRPKGIHEQYF.

V and J are TRBV6-6 and TRBJ2-3; no firm D call. Germline CDR1 and CDR2: MNHNY and SVGAGI (reference sequence). The CDR3 totals 17 residues. The V end was cut by 5 bases, the J end by 3 bases, with 21 bases between. Written as DNA, the CDR3 is TGTGCCAGCAGTCTTCTGGGCCCGACGGGCAGGACAGATACGCAGTATTTT. Amino acids: CASSLLGPTGRTDTQYF.

The genes are TRBV6-6 and TRBJ2-7, with 8 bases lining up with TRBD1. The CDR3 is 16 residues long. CDR1 MNHNY and CDR2 SVGAGI come from the germline V gene (reference sequence). V lost 0 bases, J lost 0 bases, and 4 bases stayed unmatched. CDR3 residues: CASSYSTGVDSYEQYF. The CDR3 nucleotides read TGTGCCAGCAGTTACTCGACAGGGGTGGACTCCTACGAGCAGTACTTC.

The V gene is TRBV9, the J gene TRBJ2-3, with D perhaps TRBD1 (6 bases). Germline V gives CDR1 SGDLS, CDR2 YYNGEE. V dropped 3 bases and J dropped 6 bases, with 14 bases sitting between them. The CDR3 sequence is 14 residues long. CDR3 nucleotide sequence: TGTGCCAGCAGCGCCATGGACAGTAGGGATACGCAGTATTTT. Translation: CASSAMDSRDTQYF.

The CDR3 sequence: CASSPGTSGGRAGELFF. CDR3 bases: TGTGCCAGCAGCCCGGGGACTAGCGGGGGTAGAGCCGGGGAGCTGTTTTTT. This chain joins TRBV5-4 and TRBJ2-2; 14 bases agree with TRBD2. CDR3 length: 17 amino acids. Germline V lookup: CDR1 SGHNT, CDR2 YYREEE (reference sequence). The V segment lost 4 bases and the J segment 6 bases; nucleotides outside the gene matches: 8.

This chain connects TRBV19 to TRBJ1-5, with 9 nucleotides matching TRBD1. J gave up 3 bases and V 4 bases, and 4 bases lay outside the gene matches. This CDR3 comprises 15 residues. CDR1 and CDR2 from the germline V gene are LNHDA and SQIVND (reference sequence). As DNA, the CDR3 is TGTGCCAGTAGTAGGGGACAGGGTAACAATCAGCCCCAGCATTTT. Its protein is CASSRGQGNNQPQHF. Full variable domain (missing parts from reference TRBV19 and TRBJ1-5): DGGITQSPKYLFRKEGQNVTLSCEQNLNHDAMYWYRQDPGQGLRLIYYSQIVNDFQKGDIAEGYSVSREKKESFPLTVTSAQKNPTAFYLCASSRGQGNNQPQHFGDGTRLSIL.

This CDR3 reads CASSWRDSQETQYF. Written as DNA, the CDR3 is TGTGCCAGCAGCTGGCGGGACAGCCAAGAGACCCAGTACTTC. V gene TRBV3-1 (or the pseudogene TRBV3-2) combines with J gene TRBJ2-5, with D maybe TRBD1 (7 bases). Trimming shortened V by 5 bases and J by 1 base, and 11 bases separated the two germline ends. The CDR3 runs to 14 residues. The germline gives CDR1 LGHDT, CDR2 YNNKEL (reference sequence).

V and J are TRBV9 and TRBJ1-1; D remains unclear. Trimming stripped 0 bases from V and 0 bases from J, with 15 bases between. CDR1 and CDR2 from the germline V gene are SGDLS and YYNGEE. This CDR3 spans 17 amino acids. The CDR3 sequence: CASSVGLGGGMNTEAFF. The CDR3 DNA follows: TGTGCCAGCAGCGTAGGATTGGGTGGAGGCATGAACACTGAAGCTTTCTTT. Combining the CDR3 with reference TRBV9 and TRBJ1-1 gives the whole variable domain DSGVTQTPKHLITATGQRVTLRCSPRSGDLSVYWYQQSLDQGLQFLIQYYNGEERAKGNILERFSAQQFPDLHSELNLSSLELGDSALYFCASSVGLGGGMNTEAFFGQGTRLTVV.

The V and J genes are TRBV4-2 and TRBJ1-1; D is unresolved. V gave up 2 bases and J gave up 6 bases, with 19 bases separating them. This CDR3 has 16 residues. Germline V gene sequence: CDR1 LGHNA, CDR2 YNFKEQ. In DNA, the CDR3 is TGTGCCAGCAGCCAAAGCGATCGGGCGTTAGGCGCTGAAGCTTTCTTT. Its protein product is CASSQSDRALGAEAFF.

This rearrangement joins TRBV29-1 to TRBJ2-1; tentatively, D is TRBD1 (6 bases). Looked up from germline, CDR1 is SQVTM and CDR2 is ANQGSEA. V lost 0 bases and J lost 10, with 16 bases in between. The CDR3 covers 14 residues. The CDR3 sequence is CSVEERWTAKEQFF. CDR3 coding DNA: TGCAGCGTTGAAGAGCGCTGGACAGCTAAGGAGCAGTTCTTC.

The V and J genes are TRBV6-6 and TRBJ1-5, with unresolved D. The CDR3 contains 15 residues. Germline V gene sequence: CDR1 MNHNY, CDR2 SVGAGI (reference sequence). Trimming left V 0 bases short and J 11 bases short, with 17 bases between. CDR3 DNA sequence: TGTGCCAGCAGTTACTCAGGCCAGGCCGGGATGACCCAGCATTTT. This encodes CASSYSGQAGMTQHF.

This chain connects TRBV5-4 to TRBJ2-1; TRBD2 might be the D (6 bases). The germline gives CDR1 SGHNT, CDR2 YYREEE (reference sequence). Trimming stripped 1 base from V and 7 bases from J, with 18 bases between. CDR3 length: 16 residues. The chain's CDR3 is CASSLSPSASLNEQFF. DNA for the CDR3: TGTGCCAGCAGCTTGAGTCCTAGCGCGTCTCTTAATGAGCAGTTCTTC.

The rearrangement links TRBV2 to TRBJ2-5; a weak D match, TRBD2 (6 bases). Trimming took 7 bases from V and 2 from J, leaving 14 bases between them. Germline V gene lookup returns CDR1 SNHLY and CDR2 FYNNEI. The CDR3 contains 14 residues. The DNA for the CDR3 is TGTGCCAGCAAAATCGAGCGGGCACAAGAGACCCAGTACTTC. Protein sequence: CASKIERAQETQYF.

This clone has only a few counts. This chain uses TRBV30 with TRBJ1-6; TRBD1 aligns across 7 bases. Trimming removed 4 bases from V and 9 bases from J; junction bases left unmatched: 15. The germline CDR1 and CDR2 sequences are GTSNPN and SVGIG (reference sequence). There are 16 residues in the CDR3. CDR3 sequence reads: CAWTNRGGSLFSPLHF. For the CDR3, the DNA is TGTGCCTGGACGAACAGGGGAGGTTCGCTCTTTTCACCCCTCCACTTT. Full variable domain (outside the CDR3, taken from reference TRBV30 and TRBJ1-6): SQTIHQWPATLVQPVGSPLSLECTVEGTSNPNLYWYRQAAGRGLQLLFYSVGIGQISSEVPQNLSASRPQDRQFILSSKKLLLSDSGFYLCAWTNRGGSLFSPLHFGNGTRLTVT.

In its sample, this clone was seen a few times. The chain couples TRBV4-1 to TRBJ1-4; D may be TRBD1 (5 bases). Trimming shortened V by 6 bases and J by 5 bases, and 13 bases separated the two germline ends. Germline CDR1 and CDR2: MGHRA and YSYEKL. The length of the CDR3 is 14 residues. CDR3 sequence (DNA): TGCGCCAGCAGTTCCGGGGGGTACAATGAAAAACTGTTTTTT. Amino acid sequence: CASSSGGYNEKLFF.

This chain connects TRBV2 to TRBJ2-3, with D tentatively TRBD2 (5 bases). Between the trimmed V and J ends, which lost 11 bases and 0 bases, there was a span of 15 bases. Germline V gives CDR1 SNHLY, CDR2 FYNNEI. This CDR3 region has 14 residues. The DNA of the CDR3 is TGTGCCGGATCACGGGGTCCCAGCACAGATACGCAGTATTTT. It specifies CAGSRGPSTDTQYF.

This chain connects TRBV19 to TRBJ1-1, with D maybe TRBD1 (6 bases). The length of the CDR3 is 15 residues. Trimming cost V 3 bases and J 5 bases, with 16 bases left between them. CDR1 and CDR2 from the germline V gene are LNHDA and SQIVND (reference sequence). The DNA of the CDR3 is TGTGCCAGTAGTATGTCCCGGGGGCGGAATACTGAAGCTTTCTTT. Translated, it gives CASSMSRGRNTEAFF.

The genes are TRBV29-1 and TRBJ2-1; a weak D match, TRBD2 (6 bases). CDR3 length equals 17 residues. Trimming left V 7 bases short and J 2 bases short, with 24 bases between. The germline V gene encodes CDR1 SQVTM and CDR2 ANQGSEA. The CDR3 nucleotides are TGCAGCGCCACCCCTTCCGGGAGAATGGGTGCCTACAATGAGCAGTTCTTC. Protein product: CSATPSGRMGAYNEQFF.

V and J are TRBV6-5 and TRBJ2-2, with 8 bases aligning to TRBD1. Per the germline V gene, CDR1 is MNHEY and CDR2 is SVGAGI. After removal of 8 bases from V and 2 bases from J, the junction contained 7 bases not matched to a gene. The CDR3 runs to 15 residues. CDR3 sequence reads: CASRIRGQNTGELFF. For the CDR3, the DNA is TGTGCCAGCCGGATCAGGGGGCAAAACACCGGGGAGCTGTTTTTT.

This clone was counted only a few times. The rearrangement uses TRBV6-5 and TRBJ1-2; 9 positions match TRBD1. Looked up from germline, CDR1 is MNHEY and CDR2 is SVGAGI. The CDR3 is 16 amino acids. Unmatched junction bases numbered 11, after V lost 4 bases and J lost 5 bases. The CDR3 region is CASSLQTGTGSYGYTF. DNA for the CDR3: TGTGCCAGCAGTTTACAAACCGGGACAGGGAGTTATGGCTACACCTTC.

J is TRBJ2-2 and V is TRBV7-2, with 13 nucleotides matching TRBD2. CDR1 is SGHTA, CDR2 FQGNSA, per germline. The ends lost 5 bases at V and 3 bases at J; junction bases unmatched: 3. This CDR3 is 16 amino acids long. The CDR3 nucleotides are TGTGCCAGCAGCGAGGGACTAGCGGGATACACCGGGGAGCTGTTTTTT. Protein product: CASSEGLAGYTGELFF.

The chain recombines TRBV12-3 or TRBV12-4 with TRBJ1-3; D gene uncertain. The germline V and J ends were trimmed by 6 bases and 4 bases, with 7 bases remaining between them. This CDR3 spans 12 amino acids. CDR3 sequence (DNA): TGTGCCAGCAGCTTAAACGGAAACACCATATATTTT. Amino acid sequence: CASSLNGNTIYF.